This TCR beta chain was found in a study of cytomegalovirus exposure and HLA in healthy donors. Study-wide findings and caveats: Per published reports, the classifier diagnosed cytomegalovirus status with high specificity and sensitivity.

Notes on this clone: Its specificity is unknown.

The CDR3 is 14 residues long. Germline V gene sequence: CDR1 SNHLY, CDR2 FYNNEI. V lost 11 bases and J lost 0, with 14 bases in between. The PCR contained 60 Vbeta and 13 Jbeta primers. Clones were read by immunoSEQ multiplex PCR, and TCRdb kept only the in-frame ones, dropping some. The table records 150,000 to 200,000 clones, roughly a tenth of them present only once. The source material was PBMCs. The chain combines TRBV2 with TRBJ1-3, with D maybe TRBD1 (6 bases). The receptor's source is a woman in her twenties or thirties in good health and CMV-seropositive. The CDR3, as DNA: TGTGCCGCCATCTGGACAGTCTCTGGAAACACCATATATTTT. Its protein product is CAAIWTVSGNTIYF.